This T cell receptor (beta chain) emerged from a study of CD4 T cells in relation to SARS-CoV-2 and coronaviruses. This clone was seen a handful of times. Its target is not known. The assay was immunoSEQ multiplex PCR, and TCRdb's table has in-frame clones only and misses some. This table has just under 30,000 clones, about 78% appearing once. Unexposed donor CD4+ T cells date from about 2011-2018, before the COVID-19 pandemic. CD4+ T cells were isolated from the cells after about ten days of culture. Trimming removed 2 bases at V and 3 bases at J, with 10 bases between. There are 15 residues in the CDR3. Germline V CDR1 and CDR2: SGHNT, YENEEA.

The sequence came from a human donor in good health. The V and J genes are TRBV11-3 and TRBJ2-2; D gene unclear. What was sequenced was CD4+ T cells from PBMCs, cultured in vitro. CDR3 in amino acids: CASSLTPGDTGELFF. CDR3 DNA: TGTGCCAGCAGCTTAACCCCGGGTGACACCGGGGAGCTGTTTTTT.